The sequence of this TCR beta chain was determined in a study of early T cells in non-severe SARS-CoV-2 infection. As for the study in general: Chains stayed unpaired after sequencing of bulk RNA from unsorted whole blood.

In this sample, this clonotype turned up many times. Tagging with unique molecular identifiers was applied to individual cDNA molecules. TCRdb reprocessed the 5' RACE reads via MiXCR and lists one record per CDR3 protein. The sample carries just under 60,000 distinct CDR3 sequences, 8.5% to 10% recorded once. Germline-derived CDR1 and CDR2 are MNHEY and SVGEGT. The CDR3 covers 14 residues. V gave up 6 bases and J gave up 2 bases, with 14 bases separating them. The sequenced sample was whole blood. The chain couples TRBV6-2 or TRBV6-3 to TRBJ2-7; D unresolved. The TCR sequence derives from an adult who was a healthcare worker with PCR-confirmed SARS-CoV-2 infection or an uninfected control (not recorded which). CDR3 amino acids: CASRFRAITYEQYF. In DNA form, the CDR3 reads TGTGCCAGCAGATTCCGGGCTATAACCTACGAGCAGTACTTC.